This record covers a single T cell receptor (beta chain). This record comes from a study of blood T cell repertoires in COVID-19. V was pared by 3 bases and J by 1 base, with 12 bases between. The CDR3 contains 15 residues. Germline CDR1 MDHEN, CDR2 SYDVKM. Libraries were prepared by immunoSEQ multiplex PCR; TCRdb keeps only in-frame clonotypes and omits some of them. The repertoire holds roughly 240,000 clones, with approximately 85% as singletons. Those enrolled, adults aged about 18 to 89 years, came from 24 US areas. The sequencing input was PBMCs or T cells enriched from blood (not recorded which). The origin of this receptor is a woman aged 50 to 60 with acute COVID-19. V is TRBV28 and J is TRBJ1-1; tentatively, D is TRBD1 (5 bases). CDR3 sequence: CASSLSGAANTEAFF. The CDR3 nucleotides are TGTGCCAGCAGTTTGAGTGGGGCGGCGAACACTGAAGCTTTCTTT.